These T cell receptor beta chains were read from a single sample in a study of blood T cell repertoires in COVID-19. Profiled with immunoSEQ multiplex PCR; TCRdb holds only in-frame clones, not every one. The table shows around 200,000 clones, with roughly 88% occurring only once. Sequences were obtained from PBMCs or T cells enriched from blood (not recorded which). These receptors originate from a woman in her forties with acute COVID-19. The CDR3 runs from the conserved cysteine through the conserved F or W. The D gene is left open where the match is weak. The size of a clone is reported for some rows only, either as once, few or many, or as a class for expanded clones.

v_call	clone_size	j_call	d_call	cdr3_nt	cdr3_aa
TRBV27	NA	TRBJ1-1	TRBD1	TGTGCCAGCAGTTTAGTCCGACAGGGGGGCACTGAAGCTTTCTTT	CASSLVRQGGTEAFF
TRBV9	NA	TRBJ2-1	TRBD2	TGTGCCAGCAGCGCAAGCGGGGGGCCTTCGAATGAGCAGTTCTTC	CASSASGGPSNEQFF
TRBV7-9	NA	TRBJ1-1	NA	TGTGCCAGCAGCTTATATTCATCCGGTACTGAAGCTTTCTTT	CASSLYSSGTEAFF
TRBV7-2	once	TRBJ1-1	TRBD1	TGTGCCAGCAGCTCACAGGGGCTGGGCACTGAAGCTTTCTTT	CASSSQGLGTEAFF
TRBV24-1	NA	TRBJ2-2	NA	TGTGCCACCAGTGATTCCCGGCAGGGAAGGGCCGGGGAGCTGTTTTTT	CATSDSRQGRAGELFF
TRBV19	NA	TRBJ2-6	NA	TGTGCCAGTAGTATAGATCAGGGTACGGGGGCCAACGTCCTGACTTTC	CASSIDQGTGANVLTF
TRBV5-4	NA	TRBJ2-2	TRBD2	TGTGCCAGCAGCGGCTCGGGCGGGGGGCGAAACACCGGGGAGCTGTTTTTT	CASSGSGGGRNTGELFF
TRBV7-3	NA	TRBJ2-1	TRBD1	TGTGCCAGCAGCTTACGGCAGGGGGCTTTAAATGAGCAGTTCTTC	CASSLRQGALNEQFF
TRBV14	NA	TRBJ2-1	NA	TGTGCCAGCAGCCAAGATTGGGAGCGCGGCAATGAGCAGTTCTTC	CASSQDWERGNEQFF
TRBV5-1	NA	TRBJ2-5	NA	TGCGCCAGCTACGGGGATCCCCAAGAGACCCAGTACTTC	CASYGDPQETQYF
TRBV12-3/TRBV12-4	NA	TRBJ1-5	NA	TGTGCCAGCAGTTTCGACATATATCAGCCCCAGCATTTT	CASSFDIYQPQHF
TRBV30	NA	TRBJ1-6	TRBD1	TGTGCCTGGAGTGTAGGGACAGGGAATTCACCCCTCCACTTT	CAWSVGTGNSPLHF
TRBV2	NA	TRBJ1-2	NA	TGTGCCAGCAGATGGACAGAGATTTATGGCTACACCTTC	CASRWTEIYGYTF
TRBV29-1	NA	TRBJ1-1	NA	TGCAGCGTTGAAGATCCCGGGATGATGGCTTTCTTT	CSVEDPGMMAFF
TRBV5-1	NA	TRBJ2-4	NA	TGCGCCAGCAGCTTGGGACAGGCAAACATTCAGTACTTC	CASSLGQANIQYF
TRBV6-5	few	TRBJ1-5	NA	TGTGCCAGCAGCATGACAGTTAGCAATCAGCCCCAGCATTTT	CASSMTVSNQPQHF
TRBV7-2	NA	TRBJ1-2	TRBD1	TGTGCCAGCAGCTTGGGACAGGGGGCTAACTATGGCTACACCTTC	CASSLGQGANYGYTF
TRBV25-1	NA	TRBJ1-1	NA	TGTGCCACCTCCCCACTCGGGATGAACACTGAAGCTTTCTTT	CATSPLGMNTEAFF
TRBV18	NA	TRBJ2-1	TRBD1	TGTGCCAGCTCACCACGGAAGGGACAGGGGGCGTCTAATGAGCAGTTCTTC	CASSPRKGQGASNEQFF
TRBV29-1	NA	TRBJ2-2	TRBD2	TGCAGCGGGGGCGAGGCTAGCGGGTACACCGGGGAGCTGTTTTTT	CSGGEASGYTGELFF
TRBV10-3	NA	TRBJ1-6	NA	TGTGCCATCAGTGAGTCGGGGAGCAATTCACCCCTCCACTTT	CAISESGSNSPLHF
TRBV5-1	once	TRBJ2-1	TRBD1	TGCGCCAGCAGCGCCACAGGGGATGAGAAGTTCTTC	CASSATGDEKFF
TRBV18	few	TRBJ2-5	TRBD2	TGTGCCAGCTCACTAGCGGGGGCTGACCAAGAGACCCAGTACTTC	CASSLAGADQETQYF
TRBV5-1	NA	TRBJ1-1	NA	TGCGCCAGCAGCTGGGGAGGGACTGAAGCTTTCTTT	CASSWGGTEAFF
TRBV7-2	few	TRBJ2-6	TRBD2	TGTGCCAGCGGACTAGCGCCCGGGGCCAACGTCCTGACTTTC	CASGLAPGANVLTF
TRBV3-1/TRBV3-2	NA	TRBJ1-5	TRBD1	TGTGCCAGCAGCCCCGGACAGGCGAGGAATCAGCCCCAGCATTTT	CASSPGQARNQPQHF
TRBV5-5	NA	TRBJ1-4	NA	TGTGCCAGCAGCTTGTATCATACCTCCGATCCTGTGAGACTGTTTTTT	CASSLYHTSDPVRLFF
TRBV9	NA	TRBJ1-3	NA	TGTGCCAGCAGCGTAGAGGGTCAGGGTATCCTCAACACCATATATTTT	CASSVEGQGILNTIYF
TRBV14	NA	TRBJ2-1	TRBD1	TGTGCCAGCAGGGGGACAGGGAGCTCCTACAATGAGCAGTTCTTC	CASRGTGSSYNEQFF
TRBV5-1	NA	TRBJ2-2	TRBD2	TGCGCCAGCAGCTTGGATGCCATACTAGCGGGGGGAACCGGGGAGCTGTTTTTT	CASSLDAILAGGTGELFF
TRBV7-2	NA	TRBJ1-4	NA	TGTGCCAGCAGCTTAGACGGTGCAACTAATGAAAAACTGTTTTTT	CASSLDGATNEKLFF
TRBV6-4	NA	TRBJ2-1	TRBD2	TGTGCCAGCAGTGAATTAGCGGGGGCCGGTTACAATGAGCAGTTCTTC	CASSELAGAGYNEQFF
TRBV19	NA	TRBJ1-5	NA	TGTGCCAGTAGCCCCGGGGGACTTCAGCCCCAGCATTTT	CASSPGGLQPQHF